This TCR beta chain was obtained from a study of T cell changes during pregnancy in multiple sclerosis. This clone was found a few times. The length of the CDR3 is 13 residues. Germline V gene data show CDR1 as GTSNPN and CDR2 as SVGIG (reference sequence). V was pared by 2 bases and J by 1 base, with 8 bases between. The method was immunoSEQ multiplex PCR; TCRdb's version includes in-frame clones alone and lacks a portion of them. The sample holds under 45,000 clones, more than 90% seen once. The rearrangement links TRBV30 to TRBJ1-1; the D is unclear. This clonotype was sampled from a female donor with multiple sclerosis, enrolled in a pregnancy study. The starting material was CD8+ T cells from peripheral blood mononuclear cells, obtained in the third trimester of pregnancy. The DNA of the CDR3 is TGTGCCTGGAGTACTACTAAGAACACTGAAGCTTTCTTT. This translates into CAWSTTKNTEAFF.